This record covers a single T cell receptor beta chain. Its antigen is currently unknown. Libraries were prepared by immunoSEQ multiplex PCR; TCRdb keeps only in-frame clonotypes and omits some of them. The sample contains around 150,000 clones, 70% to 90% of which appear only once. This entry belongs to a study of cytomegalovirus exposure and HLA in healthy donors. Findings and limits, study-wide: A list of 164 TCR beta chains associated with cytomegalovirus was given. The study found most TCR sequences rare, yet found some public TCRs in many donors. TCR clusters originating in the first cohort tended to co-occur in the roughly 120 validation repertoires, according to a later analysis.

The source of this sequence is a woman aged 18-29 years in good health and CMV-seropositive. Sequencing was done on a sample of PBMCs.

CDR3 loop: CAWTPIHYGYTF. As DNA, the CDR3 is TGTGCCTGGACCCCAATACATTATGGCTACACCTTC. This chain uses TRBV30 with TRBJ1-2; D remains ambiguous. Germline V CDR1 and CDR2: GTSNPN, SVGIG (reference sequence). With 4 bases removed from V and 5 bases from J, the gap between germline ends came to 11 bases. The CDR3 has 12 amino acids.